This TCR beta chain was profiled in a study of shared clonotypes between healthy human individuals (dated by TCRdb to the early 2020s). Broadly, across the study: Three men and a couple of women, aged 18 to 49 years, made up the cohort. For each donor, CD4 naive and CD4 memory were each run on three plates, CD8 naive on two plates, and CD8 memory on one plate. Blood TCR repertoires of roughly five healthy adults were deeply sequenced to estimate repertoire size and the extent of clonotype sharing between individuals. To increase sequencing depth and limit assay-specific biases, TCR repertoire library preparation and sequencing were carried out by different laboratories using diverse techniques. Leukapheresis yielded between about 0.94 and 8.9 billion PBMCs per donor. Overall study outcomes, separate from this receptor: Higher generation probabilities were observed for clonotypes shared by all four sorted-subset donors than for non-shared clonotypes. When a handful of donors were compared, the shared fraction of clonotypes was approximately 5% for naive CD4, 3% to 4% for naive CD8, 2% to 2.5% for memory CD4, and 0.4% for memory CD8. Pairwise subsampling led to the expectation that sequencing depth would affect the degree of clonotype sharing among donors. Only blood was sampled, and tissue TCR repertoires likely differ from those in blood. Larger estimated clonotype richness was generally found for naive subsets than for memory subsets. The genetic and exposure-history diversity represented was limited by the small number of donors. Incomplete sequencing was indicated by rarefaction of sorted-subset datasets, despite the large sequencing depth.

CDR1 and CDR2 were assigned from the germline V gene as SGHAT and FQNNGV. Cut back by 5 bases and 4 bases, the V and J ends lie 17 bases apart. The CDR3 measures 15 amino acids from cysteine to phenylalanine. Only CDR3 DNA remains: 45 bases, in frame from the first base. The donors were healthy, HIV-negative adults with no recently reported acute infections or vaccinations. Every donor was a Caucasian adult residing in Nashville, Tennessee, USA. CD4+ T cells were enriched by magnetic negative selection, after which naive cells were positively selected on CD45RA and the negative fraction was taken as the memory subset. Blood was collected by leukapheresis, and PBMCs were isolated by Ficoll-Histopaque density gradient centrifugation and then cryopreserved in liquid nitrogen vapor phase. Purity and quantity of every magnetically sorted T cell population were checked by analytical flow cytometry. Genomic DNA was isolated from each sorted fraction and quantified by UV absorbance on a Nanodrop 2000c.

Concerning this clone itself: It lacks a known antigen. Base qualities are not provided; no much larger clone lies one nucleotide away.

TCR CDR3 regions were amplified from genomic DNA by multiplex PCR using the deep immunoSEQ assay. Extracted genomic DNA from each cell subset was spread evenly across all wells of several immunoSEQ 96-well plates, with each plate serving as a replicate. For sorted subsets, around 200 ng genomic DNA, equal to tens of thousands of T cell genomes, was loaded into each replicate PCR. Purified libraries were quantified with a Qubit 3.0 fluorometer, sized on a Bioanalyzer 2100, and re-quantified with the KAPA Library Quantification kit. Every immunoSEQ 96-well plate was sequenced on a separate single-read 150-cycle Illumina NextSeq 550 flow cell. Under the source paper's analysis protocol: Because the immunoSEQ output held only junctional sequences and lacked quality scores, the filtering could not match the filtering applied to full-length reads. To assign V/J genes and CDR3, sequences were annotated using PyIR, a Python wrapper for IgBLAST v1.9, with IMGT germline references. Reads were filtered out if the reads had weak V/J assignments (E-value above 1e-6), no CDR3, stop codons, out-of-frame junctions, or ambiguous translated residues. V3J clonotypes were defined as sequences sharing an identical inferred V gene, J gene, and CDR3 amino acid sequence. To compute the percentage overlap between repertoires, the number of shared unique clonotypes was divided by the size of the smaller repertoire. Repertoire richness was assessed with RTK rarefaction, the Chao1 estimator, and Recon v2.1 estimates of unobserved clonotypes. OLGA was used to compute generation probabilities for all TCRbeta clonotypes that the gDNA method yielded from a few donors. The table was pulled from immuneACCESS by TCRdb, which kept in-frame rearrangements only. Such tables lose some clones; where checked, under half of the loss comes from unresolved V genes, and the rest has no known cause. Clonal size and the V and J genes are those of that table, whereas D and trimming came from the DNA. The sample includes roughly 1,100,000 clones, with under 80% observed a single time. Nearly 1.5% of the sample is in the top ten clones.

The rearranged segments are TRBV11-2 and TRBJ1-2; tentative D gene TRBD1, with 5 bases matching. This TCR derives from a man aged 18 to 29 in good health. The material sequenced was memory CD4+ T cells sorted from blood. The cell subset or site label corresponds to: CD45RA-negative fraction. The CDR3 in this case is CASSTRRDGFYGYTF. The nucleotide sequence reads as follows: TGTGCCAGCAGCACCAGAAGGGACGGATTCTATGGCTACACCTTC.